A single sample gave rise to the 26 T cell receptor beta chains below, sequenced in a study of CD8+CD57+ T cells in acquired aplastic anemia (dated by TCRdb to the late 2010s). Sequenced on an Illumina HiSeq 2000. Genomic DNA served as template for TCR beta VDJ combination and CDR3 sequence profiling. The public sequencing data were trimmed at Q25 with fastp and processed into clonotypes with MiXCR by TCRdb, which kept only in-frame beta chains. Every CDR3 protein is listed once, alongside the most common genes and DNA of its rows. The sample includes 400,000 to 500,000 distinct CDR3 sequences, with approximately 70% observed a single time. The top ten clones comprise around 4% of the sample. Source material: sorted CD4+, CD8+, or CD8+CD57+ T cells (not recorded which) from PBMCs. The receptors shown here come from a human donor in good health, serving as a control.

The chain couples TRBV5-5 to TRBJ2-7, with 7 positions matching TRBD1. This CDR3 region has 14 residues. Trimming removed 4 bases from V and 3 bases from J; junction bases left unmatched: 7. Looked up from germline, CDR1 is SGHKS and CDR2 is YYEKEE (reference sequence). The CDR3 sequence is CASSAQGVVYEQYF. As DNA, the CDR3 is TGTGCCAGCAGCGCCCAGGGGGTAGTCTACGAGCAGTACTTC.

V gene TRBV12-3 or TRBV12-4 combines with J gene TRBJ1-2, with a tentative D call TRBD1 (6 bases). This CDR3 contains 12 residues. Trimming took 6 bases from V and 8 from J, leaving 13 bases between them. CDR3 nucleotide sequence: TGTGCCAGCAGCCAACAGGGTGTGGGCTACACCTTC. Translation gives CASSQQGVGYTF.

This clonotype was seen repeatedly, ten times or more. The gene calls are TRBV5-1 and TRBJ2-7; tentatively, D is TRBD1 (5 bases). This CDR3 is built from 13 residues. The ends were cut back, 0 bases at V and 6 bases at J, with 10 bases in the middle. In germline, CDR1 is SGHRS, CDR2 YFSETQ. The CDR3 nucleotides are TGCGCCAGCAGCTTGGAGACAGTGGGCGAGCAGTACTTC. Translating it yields CASSLETVGEQYF.

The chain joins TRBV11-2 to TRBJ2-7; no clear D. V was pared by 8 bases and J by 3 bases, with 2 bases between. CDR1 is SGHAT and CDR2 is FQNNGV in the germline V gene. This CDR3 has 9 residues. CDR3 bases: TGTGCCAGCGGCTACGAGCAGTACTTC. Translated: CASGYEQYF.

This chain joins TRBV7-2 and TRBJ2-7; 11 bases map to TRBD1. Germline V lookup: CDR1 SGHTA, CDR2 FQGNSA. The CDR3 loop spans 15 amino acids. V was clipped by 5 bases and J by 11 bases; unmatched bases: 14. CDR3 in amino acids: CASSTPGTGGTYEYF. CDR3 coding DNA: TGTGCCAGCAGCACCCCCGGGACAGGGGGAACCTACGAGTACTTC.

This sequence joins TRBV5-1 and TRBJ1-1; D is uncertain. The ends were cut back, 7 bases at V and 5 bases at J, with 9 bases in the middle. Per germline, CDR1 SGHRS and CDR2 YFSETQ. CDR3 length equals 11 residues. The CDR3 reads CASSGSTEAFF. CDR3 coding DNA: TGCGCCAGCTCCGGGAGTACTGAAGCTTTCTTT. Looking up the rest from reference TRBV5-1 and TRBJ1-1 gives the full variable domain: KAGVTQTPRYLIKTRGQQVTLSCSPISGHRSVSWYQQTPGQGLQFLFEYFSETQRNKGNFPGRFSGRQFSNSRSEMNVSTLELGDSALYLCASSGSTEAFFGQGTRLTVV.

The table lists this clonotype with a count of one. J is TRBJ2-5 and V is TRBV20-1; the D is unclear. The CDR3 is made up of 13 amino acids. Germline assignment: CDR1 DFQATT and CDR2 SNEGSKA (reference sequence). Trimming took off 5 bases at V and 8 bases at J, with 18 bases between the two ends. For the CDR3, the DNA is TGCAGTGCTCGCCCGCAGGACCCGATAACCCAGTACTTC. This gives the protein CSARPQDPITQYF.

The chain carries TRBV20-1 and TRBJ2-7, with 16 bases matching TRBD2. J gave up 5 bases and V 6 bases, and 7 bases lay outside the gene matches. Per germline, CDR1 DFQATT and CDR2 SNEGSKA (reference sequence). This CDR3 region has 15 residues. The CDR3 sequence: CSAGTSGGARNEQYF. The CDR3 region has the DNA TGCAGTGCAGGGACTAGCGGGGGGGCAAGGAACGAGCAGTACTTC.

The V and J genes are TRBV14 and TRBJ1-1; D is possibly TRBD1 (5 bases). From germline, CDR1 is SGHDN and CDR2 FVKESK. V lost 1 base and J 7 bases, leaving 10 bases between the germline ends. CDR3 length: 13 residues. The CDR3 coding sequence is TGTGCCAGCAGCCAAGGGGGGACCCTTGAAGCTTTCTTT. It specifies CASSQGGTLEAFF.

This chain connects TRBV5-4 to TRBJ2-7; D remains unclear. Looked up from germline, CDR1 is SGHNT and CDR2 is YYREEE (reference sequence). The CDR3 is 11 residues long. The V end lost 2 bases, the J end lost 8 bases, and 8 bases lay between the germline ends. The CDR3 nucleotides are TGTGCCAGCAGCTTCCTTCTGAAGCAGTACTTC. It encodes CASSFLLKQYF.

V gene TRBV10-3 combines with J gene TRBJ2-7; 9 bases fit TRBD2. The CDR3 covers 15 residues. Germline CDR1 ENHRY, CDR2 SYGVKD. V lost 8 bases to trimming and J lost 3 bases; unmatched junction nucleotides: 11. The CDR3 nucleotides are TGTGCCATCGGGAGCCCTCCGACTAGCGGCTACGAGCAGTACTTC. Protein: CAIGSPPTSGYEQYF.

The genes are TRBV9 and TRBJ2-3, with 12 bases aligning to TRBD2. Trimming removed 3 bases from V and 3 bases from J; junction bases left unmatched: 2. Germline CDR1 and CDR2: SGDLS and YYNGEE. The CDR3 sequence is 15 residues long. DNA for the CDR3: TGTGCCAGCAGCGCTGGACTAGCGGGGACAGATACGCAGTATTTT. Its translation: CASSAGLAGTDTQYF.

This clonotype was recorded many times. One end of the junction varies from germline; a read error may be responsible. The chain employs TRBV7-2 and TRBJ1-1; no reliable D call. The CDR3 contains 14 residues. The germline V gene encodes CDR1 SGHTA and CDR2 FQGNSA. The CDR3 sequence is CVSSPGGVYTEVFF. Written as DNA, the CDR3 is TGTGTCAGCAGCCCCGGCGGAGTCTACACTGAAGTTTTCTTT.

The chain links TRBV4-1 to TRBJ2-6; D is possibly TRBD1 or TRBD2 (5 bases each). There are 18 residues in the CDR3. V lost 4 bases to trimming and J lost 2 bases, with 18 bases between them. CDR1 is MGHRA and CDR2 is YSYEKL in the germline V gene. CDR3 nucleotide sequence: TGCGCCAGCAGCCCCCGGACTTGGGGGTGGACTGGGGCCAACGTCCTGACTTTC. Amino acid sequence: CASSPRTWGWTGANVLTF.

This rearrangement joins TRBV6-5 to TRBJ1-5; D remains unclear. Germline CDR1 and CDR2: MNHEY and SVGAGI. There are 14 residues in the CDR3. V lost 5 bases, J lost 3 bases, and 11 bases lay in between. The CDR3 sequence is CASSMSSFNQPQHF. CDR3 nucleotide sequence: TGTGCCAGCAGTATGTCCAGCTTCAATCAGCCCCAGCATTTT.

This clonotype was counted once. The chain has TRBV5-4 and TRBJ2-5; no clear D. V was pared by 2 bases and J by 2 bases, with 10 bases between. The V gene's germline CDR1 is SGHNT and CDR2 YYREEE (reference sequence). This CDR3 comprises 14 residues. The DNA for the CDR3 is TGTGCCAGCAGCTTTGCCAATCAGCAAGAGACCCAGTACTTC. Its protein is CASSFANQQETQYF.

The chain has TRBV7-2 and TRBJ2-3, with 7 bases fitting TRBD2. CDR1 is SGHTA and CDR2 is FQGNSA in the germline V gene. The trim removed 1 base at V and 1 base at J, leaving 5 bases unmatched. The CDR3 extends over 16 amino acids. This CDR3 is CASSLGSGLGTDTQYF. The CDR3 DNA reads TGTGCCAGCAGCTTAGGTAGCGGGTTAGGCACAGATACGCAGTATTTT. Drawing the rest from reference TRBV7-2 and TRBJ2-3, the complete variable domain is GAGVSQSPSNKVTEKGKDVELRCDPISGHTALYWYRQSLGQGLEFLIYFQGNSAPDKSGLPSDRFSAERTGGSVSTLTIQRTQQEDSAVYLCASSLGSGLGTDTQYFGPGTRLTVL.

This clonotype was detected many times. The CDR3 DNA reads TGTGCCAGCAGGGCTGACATCTCTGGGGCCAACGTCCTGACTTTC. The encoded protein is CASRADISGANVLTF. The chain links TRBV25-1 to TRBJ2-6; D remains ambiguous. This CDR3 is built from 15 residues. V lost 6 bases and J lost 0, with 9 bases in between. The germline gives CDR1 MGHDK, CDR2 SYGVNS.

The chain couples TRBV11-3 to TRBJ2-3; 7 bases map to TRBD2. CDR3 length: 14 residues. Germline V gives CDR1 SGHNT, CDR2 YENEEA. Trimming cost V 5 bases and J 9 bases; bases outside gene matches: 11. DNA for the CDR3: TGTGCCAGCAGCCCACGCCCCACTAGCGTCACGCAGTATTTT. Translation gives CASSPRPTSVTQYF.

CDR3 bases: TGTGCCAGCAGTGACCGCTGGGACGCTACGTATTGGCAGTACTTC. Residues: CASSDRWDATYWQYF. This chain uses TRBV2 with TRBJ2-7, with D perhaps given as TRBD1 or TRBD2 (5 bases each). In germline, CDR1 is SNHLY, CDR2 FYNNEI. V was clipped by 3 bases and J by 9 bases, with 21 bases between them. This CDR3 comprises 15 residues.

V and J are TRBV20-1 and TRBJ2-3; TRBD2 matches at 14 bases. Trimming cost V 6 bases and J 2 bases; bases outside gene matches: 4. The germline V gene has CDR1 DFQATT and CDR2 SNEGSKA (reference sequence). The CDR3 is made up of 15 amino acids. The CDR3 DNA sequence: TGCAGTGCACGGGGACTAGCGGGGGCCACAGATACGCAGTATTTT. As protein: CSARGLAGATDTQYF.

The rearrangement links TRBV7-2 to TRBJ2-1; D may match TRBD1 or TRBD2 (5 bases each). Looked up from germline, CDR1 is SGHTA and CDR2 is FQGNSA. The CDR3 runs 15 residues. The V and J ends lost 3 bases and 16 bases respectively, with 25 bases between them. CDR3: CASSFTLGTIQETFF. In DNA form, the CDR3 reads TGTGCCAGCAGCTTCACCCTCGGGACGATACAAGAGACCTTCTTC.

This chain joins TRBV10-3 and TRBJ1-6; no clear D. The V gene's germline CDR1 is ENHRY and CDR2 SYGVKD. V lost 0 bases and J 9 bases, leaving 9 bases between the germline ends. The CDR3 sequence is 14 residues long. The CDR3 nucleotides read TGTGCCATCAGTGAGTCGAATCCTACTTCACCCCTCCACTTT. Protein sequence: CAISESNPTSPLHF.

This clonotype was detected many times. The CDR3 spells CASSELATGKTGELFF. The CDR3 DNA sequence: TGTGCCAGCAGTGAATTGGCGACGGGGAAAACCGGGGAGCTGTTTTTT. The V gene is TRBV25-1, the J gene TRBJ2-2; tentatively, D is TRBD2 (5 bases). The V end was cut by 1 base, the J end by 5 bases, with 14 bases between. In germline, CDR1 is MGHDK, CDR2 SYGVNS. CDR3 length: 16 residues.

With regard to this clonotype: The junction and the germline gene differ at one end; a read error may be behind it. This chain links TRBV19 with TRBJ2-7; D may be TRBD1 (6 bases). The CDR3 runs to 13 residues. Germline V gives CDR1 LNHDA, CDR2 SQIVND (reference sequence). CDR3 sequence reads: CASSRETRQEQYF. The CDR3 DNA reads TGTGCCAGCAGCAGAGAAACGAGACAGGAGCAGTATTTC.

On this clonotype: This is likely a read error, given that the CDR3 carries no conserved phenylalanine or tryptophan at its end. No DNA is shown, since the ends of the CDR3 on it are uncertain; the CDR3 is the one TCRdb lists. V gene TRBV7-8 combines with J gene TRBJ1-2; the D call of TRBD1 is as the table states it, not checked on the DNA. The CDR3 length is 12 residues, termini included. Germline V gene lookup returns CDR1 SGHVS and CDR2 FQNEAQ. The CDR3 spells CASSSARGGYKC.